Following are 12 T cell receptor beta chains from one sample sequenced in a study of control samples from healthy donors and cancer patients. The protocol was immunoSEQ multiplex PCR, while the TCRdb copy is restricted to in-frame clones and leaves out a portion. Of approximately 190,000 clones listed, approximately 91% are singletons. What was sequenced was blood. The receptors were gathered from a man aged 25-45 years in good health.

V usage is TRBV6-5 and J usage is TRBJ1-6; D ambiguous. This CDR3 region has 14 residues. V lost 6 bases, J lost 3 bases, and 9 bases lay in between. Germline lookup yields CDR1 MNHEY and CDR2 SVGAGI. Written as DNA, the CDR3 is TGTGCCAGCAGCCGACAAAACTATAATTCACCCCTCCACTTT. As protein: CASSRQNYNSPLHF.

The chain employs TRBV9 and TRBJ2-1; the match to TRBD2 covers 13 bases. After removal of 3 bases from V and 10 bases from J, the junction contained 10 bases not matched to a gene. Germline V gene lookup returns CDR1 SGDLS and CDR2 YYNGEE. This CDR3 comprises 16 residues. The CDR3 here is CASSGGTSGALDEQFF. The DNA for the CDR3 is TGTGCCAGCAGCGGGGGGACTAGCGGGGCGTTAGACGAGCAGTTCTTC.

This chain connects TRBV7-9 to TRBJ1-6; 7 bases line up with TRBD1. Germline V lookup: CDR1 SEHNR, CDR2 FQNEAQ (reference sequence). The length of the CDR3 is 14 residues. Unmatched junction bases numbered 4, after V lost 5 bases and J lost 6 bases. The CDR3 DNA sequence: TGTGCCAGCAGCCAGGGACAGATTAATTCACCCCTCCACTTT. Encoded protein: CASSQGQINSPLHF.

V usage is TRBV6-5 and J usage is TRBJ1-1; a weak D match, TRBD1 (5 bases). Germline loops: CDR1 MNHEY, CDR2 SVGAGI. Trimming took off 9 bases at V and 1 base at J, with 12 bases between the two ends. The CDR3 runs 13 residues. In nucleotides, the CDR3 is TGTGCCAGTAGACTGCAGGGGAACACTGAAGCTTTCTTT. Translation: CASRLQGNTEAFF.

The chain is built from TRBV19 and TRBJ2-1; 7 bases line up with TRBD2. The CDR3 is made up of 15 amino acids. Looked up from germline, CDR1 is LNHDA and CDR2 is SQIVND (reference sequence). Trimming removed 5 bases from V and 2 bases from J; junction bases left unmatched: 6. The CDR3 DNA is TGTGCCAGTAGTGATCCGGGGGGTGCCTACAATGAGCAGTTCTTC. Its protein product is CASSDPGGAYNEQFF.

The chain uses TRBV28 and TRBJ1-2; 8 bases agree with TRBD1. Trimming took 5 bases from V and 4 from J; bases not matched to a gene: 12. CDR1 and CDR2 from the germline V gene are MDHEN and SYDVKM. CDR3 length: 16 residues. CDR3 in amino acids: CASSITTGAESYGYTF. Written as DNA, the CDR3 is TGTGCCAGCAGTATTACGACAGGGGCCGAATCCTATGGCTACACCTTC.

J is TRBJ2-7 and V is TRBV6-4, with 10 bases fitting TRBD2. The CDR3 is 15 amino acids. The V gene's germline CDR1 is MRHNA and CDR2 SNTAGT. V shed 4 bases, J shed 6 bases, and the junction held 9 bases outside the gene matches. The CDR3, as DNA: TGTGCCAGCAGTGGAAGCGGGGGGGCCGATGGCGAGCAGTACTTC. This sequence encodes CASSGSGGADGEQYF.

CDR3 in amino acids: CASSFGTGVLGNEKLFF. The DNA for the CDR3 is TGTGCCAGCAGCTTTGGGACAGGGGTTTTGGGGAATGAAAAACTGTTTTTT. This sequence joins TRBV5-8 and TRBJ1-4, with 10 bases matching TRBD1. The CDR3 consists of 17 residues. Trimming took 2 bases from V and 5 from J; bases not matched to a gene: 9. The germline gives CDR1 SGHTS, CDR2 YDEGEE. Supplemented by reference TRBV5-8 and TRBJ1-4, the full variable domain reads EAGVTQSPTHLIKTRGQQATLRCSPISGHTSVYWYQQALGLGLQFLLWYDEGEERNRGNFPPRFSGRQFPNYSSELNVNALELEDSALYLCASSFGTGVLGNEKLFFGSGTQLSVL.

The gene calls are TRBV4-2 and TRBJ2-3; 7 bases align to TRBD2. Germline CDR1 and CDR2: LGHNA and YNFKEQ. The trim removed 0 bases at V and 6 bases at J, leaving 3 bases unmatched. The CDR3 is 14 residues long. For the CDR3, the DNA is TGTGCCAGCAGCCAAGATTGGGGGGGTGATACGCAGTATTTT. Its protein is CASSQDWGGDTQYF.

CDR3 in amino acids: CASLSGGPGDTQYF. In nucleotides, the CDR3 is TGTGCCAGCCTTAGCGGGGGGCCGGGAGATACGCAGTATTTT. This rearrangement joins TRBV6-5 to TRBJ2-3, with 10 bases aligning to TRBD2. Trimming at V came to 8 bases and at J to 5 bases, leaving 7 bases not matched to a gene. Per the germline V gene, CDR1 is MNHEY and CDR2 is SVGAGI. The CDR3 covers 14 residues.

V is TRBV9 and J is TRBJ2-4; tentatively, D is TRBD1 or TRBD2 (5 bases each). Looked up from germline, CDR1 is SGDLS and CDR2 is YYNGEE. This CDR3 is 15 amino acids long. V was trimmed by 4 bases and J by 3 bases, leaving 14 bases between them. This CDR3 reads CASSPWGMVKNIQYF. In DNA form, the CDR3 reads TGTGCCAGCAGCCCCTGGGGGATGGTCAAAAACATTCAGTACTTC.

The rearrangement uses TRBV4-2 and TRBJ2-2, with D tentatively TRBD1 or TRBD2 (5 bases each). The length of the CDR3 is 16 residues. Germline CDR1 and CDR2: LGHNA and YNFKEQ. The V end lost 3 bases, the J end lost 4 bases, and 15 bases lay between the germline ends. As DNA, the CDR3 is TGTGCCAGCAGCCAGCCCTTGGGTGGGGGCACCGGGGAGCTGTTTTTT. It encodes CASSQPLGGGTGELFF.